This is a list of T cell receptor beta chains from one sample in a study of blood T cells in healthy people across ages. TCRdb re-called the 5' RACE reads with MiXCR, one entry per CDR3 protein. The sample has some 370,000 distinct CDR3 sequences, about 49% seen once. The sample was blood. Receptor source: a man aged 55-75 years in good health. CDR3s include the opening cysteine and the closing phenylalanine or tryptophan. D genes are given only for firm matches. Clone size appears in some rows only: once, few, many, or a class for an expanded clone.

15 | TRBJ2-3 | many | TRBV27 | TRBD2 | CASSLREGLTDTQYF | TGTGCCAGCAGTTTGCGGGAGGGCCTAACAGATACGCAGTATTTT
14 | TRBJ2-3 | . | TRBV6-5 | TRBD2 | CASSRGLAADTQYF | TGTGCCAGCAGTCGAGGACTAGCCGCAGATACGCAGTATTTT
13 | TRBJ1-1 | . | TRBV20-1 | . | CSARDQGWAEAFF | TGCAGTGCTAGAGATCAGGGGTGGGCTGAAGCTTTCTTT
14 | TRBJ2-7 | few | TRBV5-1 | . | CASTPAGGGYEQYF | TGCGCCAGCACCCCCGCAGGGGGGGGCTACGAGCAGTACTTC
12 | TRBJ2-7 | few | TRBV2 | . | CASSDQGYEQYF | TGTGCCAGCAGTGACCAGGGCTACGAGCAGTACTTC
14 | TRBJ2-3 | . | TRBV29-1 | . | CSERAGRSTDTQYF | TGCAGCGAACGGGCGGGGCGGAGCACAGATACGCAGTATTTT
14 | TRBJ1-1 | . | TRBV5-1 | . | CASSLAGGYTEAFF | TGCGCCAGCAGCTTGGCGGGGGGCTACACTGAAGCTTTCTTT
22 | TRBJ2-3 | . | TRBV28 | TRBD2 | CASSLYVVRRVAGKISTDTQYF | TGTGCCAGCAGTTTATACGTGGTCCGGAGGGTAGCGGGGAAGATTAGCACAGATACGCAGTATTTT
15 | TRBJ2-7 | . | TRBV11-2 | . | CASSSTAGSAYEQYF | TGTGCCAGCAGCTCGACAGCGGGCTCAGCCTACGAGCAGTACTTC
16 | TRBJ1-6 | many | TRBV7-9 | . | CASRPDGSSYNSPLHF | TGTGCCAGCAGGCCGGACGGGAGCTCCTATAATTCACCCCTCCACTTT
16 | TRBJ2-7 | few | TRBV6-5 | TRBD1 | CASSYVRDRGRHEQYF | TGTGCCAGCAGTTACGTGAGGGACAGGGGGCGCCACGAGCAGTACTTC
16 | TRBJ2-1 | few | TRBV2 | . | CASSEQPGSRYNEQFF | TGTGCCAGCAGTGAGCAACCTGGGTCGCGTTACAATGAGCAGTTCTTC
11 | TRBJ2-7 | . | TRBV29-1 | . | CSVGGSYEQYF | TGCAGCGTTGGTGGCAGCTACGAGCAGTACTTC
12 | TRBJ1-2 | few | TRBV19 | . | CASSPSRAGYTF | TGTGCCAGTAGTCCGAGCAGGGCTGGCTACACCTTC
16 | TRBJ2-4 | few | TRBV7-9 | TRBD1 | CASSLPGQGAGNIQYF | TGTGCCAGCAGCTTACCGGGACAGGGGGCAGGAAACATTCAGTACTTC
13 | TRBJ2-4 | . | TRBV5-1 | . | CASRGLAKNIQYF | TGCGCCAGCAGGGGGTTAGCCAAAAACATTCAGTACTTC
14 | TRBJ2-4 | . | TRBV6-5 | . | CASSYSRTENIQYF | TGTGCCAGCAGTTACTCCCGGACAGAAAACATTCAGTACTTC
13 | TRBJ2-7 | few | TRBV5-6 | . | CASSLARAREQYF | TGTGCCAGCAGCTTGGCCAGGGCCAGGGAGCAGTACTTC
13 | TRBJ2-1 | . | TRBV7-6 | . | CASSAGVGNEQFF | TGTGCTAGCAGCGCAGGGGTTGGGAATGAGCAGTTCTTC
16 | TRBJ2-7 | . | TRBV28 | TRBD1 | CASSTYTTGISYEQYF | TGTGCCAGCAGCACGTATACGACAGGGATCTCCTACGAGCAGTACTTC
14 | TRBJ2-5 | few | TRBV20-1 | . | CSARLLPGAETQYF | TGCAGTGCTAGACTACTCCCGGGCGCCGAGACCCAGTACTTC
12 | TRBJ2-7 | . | TRBV2 | . | CASSLQPYEQYF | TGTGCCAGCAGCCTACAGCCATACGAGCAGTACTTC
13 | TRBJ2-1 | . | TRBV5-1 | . | CASSFSGALEQFF | TGCGCCAGCAGCTTTTCCGGGGCCCTAGAGCAGTTCTTC
14 | TRBJ2-3 | . | TRBV5-1 | TRBD2 | CASSSGLASDTQYF | TGCGCCAGCAGCTCTGGACTAGCGTCCGATACGCAGTATTTT